The following is a TCR beta chain sequence with its context. The antigen remains undetermined. The sample is drawn from a study of shared clonotypes between healthy human individuals. Donors had no recently reported acute infections or vaccinations and were HIV-negative. From CD4+ cells came CD45RA+ naive and CD45RA-negative memory subsets. Broader study findings: A few donors had 4% to 6.5% of their naive CD4 clonotypes in common. The four-donor shared clonotypes exceeded non-shared clonotypes in generation probability, with non-shared ones scoring lower.

TCRdb's copy holds only in-frame clones and misses some; the assay was immunoSEQ multiplex PCR. The repertoire holds 2.5 million or so clones, with around nine tenths as singletons. The source material was naive CD4+ T cells sorted from blood. Described subset: CD45RA+ positively selected. The receptor's source is a man between 18 and 29 years old in good health.

The CDR3 DNA is TGTGCCAGCAGGCCAGATCGGGGGACTAACTATGGCTACACCTTC. This gives the protein CASRPDRGTNYGYTF. This chain connects TRBV6-5 to TRBJ1-2; perhaps TRBD1 as D (5 bases). CDR1 MNHEY and CDR2 SVGAGI come from the germline V gene. V lost 6 bases and J 0 bases, leaving 14 bases between the germline ends. The CDR3 is 15 amino acids.